This T cell receptor (beta chain) emerged from a study of OX40 agonist ivuxolimab in advanced cancers. Whole-study findings and limits: More expanded clones were seen, on average, in CD8+ T cells than in CD4+.

This clone was seen more than once but under ten times. The target antigen is unknown. The length of the CDR3 is 13 residues. Germline CDR1 is SGHNT and CDR2 is YYREEE (reference sequence). Trimming took 2 bases from V and 6 from J, leaving 11 bases between them. Sequenced by immunoSEQ multiplex PCR; TCRdb stores in-frame clones only, minus some. The repertoire holds more than 45,000 clones, nearly 85% seen once, with over 1% in the top ten. V usage is TRBV5-4 and J usage is TRBJ1-2; tentatively, D is TRBD1 (6 bases). The specimen comprised CD4+ or CD8+ T cells sorted from blood, sampled in a trial of the OX40 agonist ivuxolimab. The sequence was obtained from an adult with an advanced solid tumor such as melanoma, head and neck, liver or kidney cancer. DNA of the CDR3: TGTGCCAGCAGCTTTATGGGGGGGCATGGCTACACCTTC. It encodes CASSFMGGHGYTF.